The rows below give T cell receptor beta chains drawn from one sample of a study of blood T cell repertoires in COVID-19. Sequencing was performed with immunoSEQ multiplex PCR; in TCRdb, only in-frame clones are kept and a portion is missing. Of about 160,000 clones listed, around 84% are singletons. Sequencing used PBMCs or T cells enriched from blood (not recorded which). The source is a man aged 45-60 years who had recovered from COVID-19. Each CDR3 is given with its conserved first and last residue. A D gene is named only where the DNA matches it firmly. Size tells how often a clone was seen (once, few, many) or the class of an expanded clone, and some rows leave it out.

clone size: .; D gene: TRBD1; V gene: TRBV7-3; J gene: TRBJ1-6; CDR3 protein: CASSVGQGVGSPLHF; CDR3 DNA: TGTGCCAGCAGCGTGGGACAGGGGGTCGGCTCACCCCTCCACTTT
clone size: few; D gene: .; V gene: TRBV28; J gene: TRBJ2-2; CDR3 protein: CASRTALTKNTGELFF; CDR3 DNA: TGTGCCAGCAGAACCGCACTCACCAAGAACACCGGGGAGCTGTTTTTT
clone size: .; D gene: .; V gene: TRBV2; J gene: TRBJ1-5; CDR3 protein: CASSDIVVRQPQHF; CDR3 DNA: TGTGCCAGCAGTGATATTGTGGTTCGGCAGCCCCAGCATTTT
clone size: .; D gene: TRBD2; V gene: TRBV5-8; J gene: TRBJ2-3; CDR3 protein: CASSLVSSGGDTDTQYF; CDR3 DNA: TGTGCCAGCAGCTTGGTCAGTAGCGGGGGAGACACAGATACGCAGTATTTT
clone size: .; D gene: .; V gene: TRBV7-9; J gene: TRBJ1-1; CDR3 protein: CASSALQGSGTEAFF; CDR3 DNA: TGTGCCAGCAGCGCACTACAGGGTTCCGGCACTGAAGCTTTCTTT
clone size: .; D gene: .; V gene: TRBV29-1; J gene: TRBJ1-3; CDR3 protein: CSVVFQGNTIYF; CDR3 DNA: TGCAGCGTTGTTTTCCAGGGAAACACCATATATTTT
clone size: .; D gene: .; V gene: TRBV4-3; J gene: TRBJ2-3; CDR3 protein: CASSHKLGETAAGNTQYF; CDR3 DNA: TGCGCCAGCAGCCATAAGTTGGGAGAGACTGCAGCCGGAAATACGCAGTATTTT
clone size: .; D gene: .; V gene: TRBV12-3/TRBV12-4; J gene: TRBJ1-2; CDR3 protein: CASTLGGYGYTF; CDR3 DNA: TGTGCCAGCACCCTAGGGGGCTATGGCTACACCTTC
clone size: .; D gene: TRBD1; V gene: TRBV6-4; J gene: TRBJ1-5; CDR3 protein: CASRTGHNQPQHF; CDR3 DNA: TGTGCCAGCAGGACAGGGCACAATCAGCCCCAGCATTTT
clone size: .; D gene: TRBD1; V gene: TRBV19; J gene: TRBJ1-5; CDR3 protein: CASSGKDRAIGNQPQHF; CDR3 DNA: TGTGCCAGTAGTGGCAAGGACAGGGCGATTGGCAATCAGCCCCAGCATTTT
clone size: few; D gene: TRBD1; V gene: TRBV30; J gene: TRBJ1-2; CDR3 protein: CAWLTGVRGYTF; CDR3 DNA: TGTGCCTGGCTTACAGGGGTTAGGGGCTACACCTTC
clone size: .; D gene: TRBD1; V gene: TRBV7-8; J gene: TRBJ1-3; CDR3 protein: CASSLNRGRLSGNTIYF; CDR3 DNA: TGTGCCAGCAGCTTAAACAGGGGGCGGCTCTCTGGAAACACCATATATTTT
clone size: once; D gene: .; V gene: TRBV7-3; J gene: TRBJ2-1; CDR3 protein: CASSLNRQYNEQFF; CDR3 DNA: TGTGCCAGCAGCTTAAACAGGCAGTACAATGAGCAGTTCTTC
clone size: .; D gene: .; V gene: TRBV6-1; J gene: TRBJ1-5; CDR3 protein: CASSGRRLLDSNQPQHF; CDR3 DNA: TGTGCCAGCAGTGGGAGGAGACTCCTAGACAGCAATCAGCCCCAGCATTTT
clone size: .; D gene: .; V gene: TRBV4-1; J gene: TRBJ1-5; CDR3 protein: CASSQVSAAQPQHF; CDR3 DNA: TGCGCCAGCAGCCAAGTCTCTGCCGCGCAGCCCCAGCATTTT
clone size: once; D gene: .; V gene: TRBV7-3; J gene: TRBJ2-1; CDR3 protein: CASSVGAGNNEQFF; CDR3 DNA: TGTGCCAGCAGCGTGGGGGCAGGCAACAATGAGCAGTTCTTC
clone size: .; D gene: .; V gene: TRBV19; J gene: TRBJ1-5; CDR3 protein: CASSRSAGYSNQPQHF; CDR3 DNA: TGTGCCAGTAGTAGGTCGGCAGGCTATAGCAATCAGCCCCAGCATTTT
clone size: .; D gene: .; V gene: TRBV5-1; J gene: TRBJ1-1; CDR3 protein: CASSLAVTGTEAFF; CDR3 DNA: TGCGCCAGCAGCTTGGCGGTGACGGGCACTGAAGCTTTCTTT
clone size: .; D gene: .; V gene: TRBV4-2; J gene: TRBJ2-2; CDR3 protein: CASSREGRGTGELFF; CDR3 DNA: TGTGCCAGCAGCCGGGAAGGCCGGGGCACCGGGGAGCTGTTTTTT
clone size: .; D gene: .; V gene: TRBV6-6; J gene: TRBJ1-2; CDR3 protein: CASSPTPKTGHNYGYTF; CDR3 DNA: TGTGCCAGCAGTCCAACCCCTAAGACAGGACACAACTATGGCTACACCTTC
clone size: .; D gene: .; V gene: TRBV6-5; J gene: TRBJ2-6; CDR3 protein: CASSRRGSGANVLTF; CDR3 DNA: TGTGCCAGCAGTAGACGGGGCTCTGGGGCCAACGTCCTGACTTTC
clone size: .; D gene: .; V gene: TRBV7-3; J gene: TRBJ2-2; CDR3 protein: CASSLQGSTGELFF; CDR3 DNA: TGTGCCAGCAGCCTACAGGGTTCCACCGGGGAGCTGTTTTTT
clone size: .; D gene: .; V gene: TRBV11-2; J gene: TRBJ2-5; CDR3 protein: CASSLTFQETQYF; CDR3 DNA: TGTGCCAGCAGCTTAACATTCCAAGAGACCCAGTACTTC
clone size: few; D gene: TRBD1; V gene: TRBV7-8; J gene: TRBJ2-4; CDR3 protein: CASSLEATGGRAKNIQYF; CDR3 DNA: TGTGCCAGCAGCTTAGAAGCCACAGGGGGGCGAGCCAAAAACATTCAGTACTTC
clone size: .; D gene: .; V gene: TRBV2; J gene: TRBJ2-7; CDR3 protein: CASRRQDVTYEQYF; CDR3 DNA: TGTGCCAGCAGAAGACAGGACGTTACCTACGAGCAGTACTTC
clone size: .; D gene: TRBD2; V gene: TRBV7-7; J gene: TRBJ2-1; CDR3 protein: CASSSGLAGYNEQFF; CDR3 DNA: TGTGCCAGCAGCTCCGGACTAGCGGGGTACAATGAGCAGTTCTTC
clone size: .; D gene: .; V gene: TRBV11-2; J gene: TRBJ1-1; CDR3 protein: CASSLDLGPTDAFF; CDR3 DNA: TGTGCCAGCAGCTTAGATCTAGGGCCGACAGACGCTTTCTTT
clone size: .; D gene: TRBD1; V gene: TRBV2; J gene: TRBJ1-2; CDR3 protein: CASRTNPGQGKNGYTF; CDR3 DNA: TGTGCCAGCAGGACTAATCCGGGACAGGGAAAGAATGGCTACACCTTC
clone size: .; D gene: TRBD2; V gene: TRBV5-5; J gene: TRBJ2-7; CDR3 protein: CASSLVGTSLRYEQYF; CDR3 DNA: TGTGCCAGCAGCTTGGTCGGGACTAGTCTTCGCTACGAGCAGTACTTC
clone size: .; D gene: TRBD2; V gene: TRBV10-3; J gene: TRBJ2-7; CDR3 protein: CAISETSGLVDEQYF; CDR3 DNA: TGTGCCATCAGTGAGACGTCGGGACTAGTAGACGAGCAGTACTTC
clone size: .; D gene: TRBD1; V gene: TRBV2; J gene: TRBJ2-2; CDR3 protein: CASSEIETGHTGELFF; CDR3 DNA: TGTGCCAGCAGTGAAATCGAGACAGGGCACACCGGGGAGCTGTTTTTT
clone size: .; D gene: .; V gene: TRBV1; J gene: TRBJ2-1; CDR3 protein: CTSPNRERGGFYNEQFF; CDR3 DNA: TGCACCAGCCCTAACCGCGAGCGGGGGGGCTTCTACAATGAGCAGTTCTTC
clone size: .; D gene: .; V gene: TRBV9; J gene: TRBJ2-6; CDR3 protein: CASSVGAGANVLTF; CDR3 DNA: TGTGCCAGCAGCGTAGGGGCCGGGGCCAACGTCCTGACTTTC
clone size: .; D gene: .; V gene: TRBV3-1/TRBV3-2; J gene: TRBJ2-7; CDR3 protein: CASSQAPGRGYEQYF; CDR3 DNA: TGTGCCAGCAGCCAAGCCCCGGGCAGGGGCTACGAGCAGTACTTC
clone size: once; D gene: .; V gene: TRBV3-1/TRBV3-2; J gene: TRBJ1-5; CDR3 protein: CASSQGPGINQPQHF; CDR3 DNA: TGTGCCAGCAGCCAAGGTCCGGGTATAAATCAGCCCCAGCATTTT
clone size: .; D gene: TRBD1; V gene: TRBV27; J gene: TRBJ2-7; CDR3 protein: CASSPMGQGSYEQYF; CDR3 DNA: TGTGCCAGCAGTCCCATGGGACAGGGGTCCTACGAGCAGTACTTC